These 2 T cell receptor beta chains were all obtained from the same sample, sequenced in a study of control samples from healthy donors and cancer patients. TCRdb's copy holds only in-frame clones and misses some; the assay was immunoSEQ multiplex PCR. The table shows about 160,000 clones, with 90% to 95% occurring only once. Specimen: PBMCs. These receptors were collected from a man aged 55 to 69 with colorectal cancer.

The chain couples TRBV27 to TRBJ1-1; 9 bases agree with TRBD1. V shed 5 bases and J 12 bases; nucleotides not matched to a gene: 16. The CDR3 extends over 15 amino acids. Germline lookup yields CDR1 MNHEY and CDR2 SMNVEV (reference sequence). The CDR3 DNA sequence: TGTGCCAGCAGTATGATAACAGGGGGCGTAAAGCTGCCTTTCTTT. This sequence encodes CASSMITGGVKLPFF.

The chain recombines TRBV5-1 with TRBJ2-6; TRBD2 might be the D (6 bases). The germline V and J ends were trimmed by 7 bases and 2 bases, with 16 bases remaining between them. The CDR3 extends over 16 amino acids. The germline V gene encodes CDR1 SGHRS and CDR2 YFSETQ. The CDR3, as DNA: TGCGCCAGCGCCCTGGAGGGTGGTACTGGGGCCAACGTCCTGACTTTC. It translates to CASALEGGTGANVLTF.